This TCR beta chain was recovered during a study of radiation and T cells in renal cell carcinoma. Study context: Nephrectomy followed 15 Gy stereotactic body radiation by 4 weeks.

TCRdb keeps only in-frame clones here, not all; method: immunoSEQ multiplex PCR. The sample has around 160,000 clones; about 88% are singletons. Concerning this clone: Its specificity is unknown.

Time point: baseline pretreatment blood. Sample treatment: 15 Gy SBRT to primary tumor, nephrectomy 4 weeks later. Serial blood draws occurred at baseline and 2 and 4 weeks post-SBRT. General observations from the study: In blood, top tumor clones expanded by 2 weeks, shrinking by 4. Without pretreatment biopsies, baseline tumor clonotype presence was undetermined.

CDR3 length equals 14 residues. CDR1 and CDR2 (germline): MNHEY, SVGAGI. Trimming took off 2 bases at V and 2 bases at J, with 9 bases between the two ends. The rearrangement uses TRBV6-5 and TRBJ2-5; TRBD2 might be the D (5 bases). This clonotype was obtained from an older woman with renal cell carcinoma. Sequencing was performed on blood, taken from a patient whose treatment included radiotherapy and nephrectomy. This chain's CDR3 is CASSYEGSQETQYF. CDR3 sequence (DNA): TGTGCCAGCAGTTACGAGGGATCGCAAGAGACCCAGTACTTC.